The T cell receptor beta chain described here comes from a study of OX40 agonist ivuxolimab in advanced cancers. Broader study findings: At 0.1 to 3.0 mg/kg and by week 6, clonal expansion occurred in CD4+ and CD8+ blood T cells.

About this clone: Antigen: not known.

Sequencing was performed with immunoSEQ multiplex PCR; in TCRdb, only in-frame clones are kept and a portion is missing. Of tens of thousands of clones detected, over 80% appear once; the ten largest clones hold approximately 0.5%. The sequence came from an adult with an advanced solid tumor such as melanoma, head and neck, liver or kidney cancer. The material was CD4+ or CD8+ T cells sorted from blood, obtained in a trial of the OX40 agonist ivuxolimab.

CDR3 bases: TGTGCCAGCAGCCAGACTAGTGTTAGAGAGACCCAGTACTTC. It specifies CASSQTSVRETQYF. This rearrangement joins TRBV7-2 to TRBJ2-5, with D tentatively TRBD2 (6 bases). The germline CDR1 and CDR2 sequences are SGHTA and FQGNSA. There are 14 residues in the CDR3. Between the trimmed V and J ends, which lost 5 bases and 4 bases, there was a span of 14 bases.